These T cell receptor beta chains were read from a single sample in a study of blood T cell repertoires in COVID-19. The method was immunoSEQ multiplex PCR; TCRdb's version includes in-frame clones alone and lacks a portion of them. The sample shows 9,500 to 12,000 clones, 88% of them seen only once. Sample: peripheral blood. The receptors come from a human donor in a cohort sampled during active COVID-19. Both conserved end residues are part of each CDR3. Fields, in order: J gene, D gene, clone size, V gene, CDR3 protein, CDR3 DNA. D genes are given only for firm matches. Where a row states a size, it is once, few, many or the class of an expanded clone; other rows omit it.

J gene: TRBJ1-2; D gene: TRBD1; clone size: large; V gene: TRBV6-5; CDR3 protein: CASSYSGTGGRGYTF; CDR3 DNA: TGTGCCAGCAGTTACTCCGGGACAGGGGGTAGGGGCTACACCTTC
J gene: TRBJ1-2; D gene: TRBD1; clone size: NA; V gene: TRBV10-3; CDR3 protein: CAISEFETGHYGYTF; CDR3 DNA: TGTGCCATCAGTGAGTTTGAGACAGGGCACTATGGCTACACCTTC
J gene: TRBJ2-2; D gene: TRBD1; clone size: NA; V gene: TRBV19; CDR3 protein: CASTPGQGLFGGELFF; CDR3 DNA: TGTGCCAGTACCCCGGGACAGGGGCTGTTCGGCGGGGAGCTGTTTTTT
J gene: TRBJ2-3; D gene: NA; clone size: NA; V gene: TRBV2; CDR3 protein: CASNLQAATKTDTQYF; CDR3 DNA: TGTGCCAGCAATCTTCAGGCAGCTACGAAGACAGATACGCAGTATTTT
J gene: TRBJ1-6; D gene: NA; clone size: once; V gene: TRBV6-2/TRBV6-3; CDR3 protein: CASSYPLDSPLHF; CDR3 DNA: TGTGCCAGCAGTTACCCACTGGATTCACCCCTCCACTTT
J gene: TRBJ2-1; D gene: TRBD2; clone size: NA; V gene: TRBV11-1; CDR3 protein: CASSLQAGGRGEQFF; CDR3 DNA: TGTGCCAGCAGCTTACAAGCGGGGGGGCGGGGTGAGCAGTTCTTC
J gene: TRBJ2-2; D gene: TRBD2; clone size: once; V gene: TRBV14; CDR3 protein: CASSQGPSGGASGTGELFF; CDR3 DNA: TGTGCCAGCAGCCAAGGCCCTAGCGGGGGGGCGTCTGGCACCGGGGAGCTGTTTTTT
J gene: TRBJ1-4; D gene: NA; clone size: NA; V gene: TRBV7-2; CDR3 protein: CASSLDAGSGEKLFF; CDR3 DNA: TGTGCCAGCAGCTTAGATGCGGGGTCGGGAGAAAAACTGTTTTTT
J gene: TRBJ1-1; D gene: NA; clone size: once; V gene: TRBV20-1; CDR3 protein: CSASDLAGVKGAEAFF; CDR3 DNA: TGCAGTGCTAGTGACCTGGCAGGGGTTAAGGGCGCTGAAGCTTTCTTT
J gene: TRBJ2-1; D gene: TRBD2; clone size: NA; V gene: TRBV7-3; CDR3 protein: CASSLKLAGYNEQFF; CDR3 DNA: TGTGCCAGCAGCTTAAAACTAGCGGGGTACAATGAGCAGTTCTTC
J gene: TRBJ1-1; D gene: TRBD1; clone size: NA; V gene: TRBV5-1; CDR3 protein: CASSPVETGVTEAFF; CDR3 DNA: TGCGCCAGCAGCCCGGTCGAGACAGGGGTCACTGAAGCTTTCTTT
J gene: TRBJ2-2; D gene: NA; clone size: NA; V gene: TRBV2; CDR3 protein: CASRGTYNTGELFF; CDR3 DNA: TGTGCCAGCCGAGGTACTTATAACACCGGGGAGCTGTTTTTT
J gene: TRBJ2-2; D gene: NA; clone size: few; V gene: TRBV2; CDR3 protein: CAIYRTPQHTGELFF; CDR3 DNA: TGTGCCATCTATAGGACTCCACAACACACCGGGGAGCTGTTTTTT
J gene: TRBJ1-1; D gene: TRBD1; clone size: NA; V gene: TRBV5-1; CDR3 protein: CASSSQGAPMNTEAFF; CDR3 DNA: TGCGCCAGCAGTTCCCAGGGGGCCCCGATGAACACTGAAGCTTTCTTT
J gene: TRBJ1-2; D gene: NA; clone size: NA; V gene: TRBV19; CDR3 protein: CASRPIAGRDYGYTF; CDR3 DNA: TGTGCCAGTAGACCGATTGCCGGGAGGGACTATGGCTACACCTTC
J gene: TRBJ1-1; D gene: NA; clone size: NA; V gene: TRBV6-5; CDR3 protein: CASSSGAHPSNTEAFF; CDR3 DNA: TGTGCCAGCAGTTCAGGGGCCCATCCTTCGAACACTGAAGCTTTCTTT
J gene: TRBJ1-2; D gene: TRBD1; clone size: once; V gene: TRBV2; CDR3 protein: CASRGQGHGYTF; CDR3 DNA: TGTGCCAGCAGAGGACAGGGGCATGGCTACACCTTC
J gene: TRBJ2-2; D gene: TRBD1; clone size: NA; V gene: TRBV5-8; CDR3 protein: CASSLGTGDTGELFF; CDR3 DNA: TGTGCCAGCAGCCTTGGGACAGGGGACACCGGGGAGCTGTTTTTT
J gene: TRBJ1-5; D gene: NA; clone size: NA; V gene: TRBV10-2; CDR3 protein: CASSDRYSDQPQHF; CDR3 DNA: TGCGCCAGCAGTGACCGTTATAGTGATCAGCCCCAGCATTTT
J gene: TRBJ2-5; D gene: TRBD2; clone size: once; V gene: TRBV2; CDR3 protein: CASSGLAWGETQYF; CDR3 DNA: TGTGCCAGCAGTGGACTAGCGTGGGGAGAGACCCAGTACTTC
J gene: TRBJ2-3; D gene: TRBD2; clone size: NA; V gene: TRBV19; CDR3 protein: CASSSGGGTDTQYF; CDR3 DNA: TGTGCCAGTTCTAGCGGGGGAGGGACAGATACGCAGTATTTT
J gene: TRBJ1-1; D gene: TRBD1; clone size: NA; V gene: TRBV15; CDR3 protein: CATSRVNRGIMNTEAFF; CDR3 DNA: TGTGCCACCAGCAGAGTAAACAGGGGGATAATGAACACTGAAGCTTTCTTT
J gene: TRBJ2-2; D gene: NA; clone size: NA; V gene: TRBV6-5; CDR3 protein: CASSYSRPGELFF; CDR3 DNA: TGTGCCAGCAGTTACTCGCGGCCCGGGGAGCTGTTTTTT
J gene: TRBJ2-5; D gene: NA; clone size: NA; V gene: TRBV5-1; CDR3 protein: CASSTGAGGIETQYF; CDR3 DNA: TGCGCCAGCAGCACGGGGGCAGGGGGGATAGAGACCCAGTACTTC
J gene: TRBJ2-7; D gene: TRBD1; clone size: NA; V gene: TRBV14; CDR3 protein: CASSVRTGASYEQYF; CDR3 DNA: TGTGCCAGCAGCGTTCGGACAGGGGCTTCCTACGAGCAGTACTTC
J gene: TRBJ2-5; D gene: NA; clone size: NA; V gene: TRBV27; CDR3 protein: CASSLFGYQETQYF; CDR3 DNA: TGTGCCAGCAGTTTATTCGGGTACCAAGAGACCCAGTACTTC
J gene: TRBJ1-2; D gene: NA; clone size: NA; V gene: TRBV4-1; CDR3 protein: CASSQEGTNYGYTF; CDR3 DNA: TGCGCCAGCAGCCAAGAGGGCACTAACTATGGCTACACCTTC
J gene: TRBJ1-3; D gene: TRBD1; clone size: NA; V gene: TRBV5-5; CDR3 protein: CASSLSGQHGNTIYF; CDR3 DNA: TGTGCCAGCAGCTTGTCGGGACAGCATGGAAACACCATATATTTT
J gene: TRBJ1-2; D gene: NA; clone size: NA; V gene: TRBV5-5; CDR3 protein: CASSLEEGRYGYTF; CDR3 DNA: TGTGCCAGCAGCTTGGAGGAGGGGCGCTATGGCTACACCTTC
J gene: TRBJ2-5; D gene: TRBD2; clone size: NA; V gene: TRBV12-3/TRBV12-4; CDR3 protein: CASSGGGQETQYF; CDR3 DNA: TGTGCCAGCAGTGGGGGGGGGCAAGAGACCCAGTACTTC
J gene: TRBJ2-7; D gene: NA; clone size: NA; V gene: TRBV10-3; CDR3 protein: CAISESPVGGQYF; CDR3 DNA: TGTGCCATCAGTGAGTCACCCGTTGGAGGGCAGTACTTC
J gene: TRBJ2-3; D gene: NA; clone size: once; V gene: TRBV9; CDR3 protein: CASSVGGGRTTDTQYF; CDR3 DNA: TGTGCCAGCAGCGTAGGTGGTGGGAGAACCACAGATACGCAGTATTTT
J gene: TRBJ2-3; D gene: TRBD1; clone size: NA; V gene: TRBV3-1/TRBV3-2; CDR3 protein: CASSLRDRGRGDTQYF; CDR3 DNA: TGTGCCAGCAGCCTACGGGACAGGGGGCGAGGTGATACGCAGTATTTT
J gene: TRBJ2-1; D gene: TRBD2; clone size: NA; V gene: TRBV4-1; CDR3 protein: CASSQVGTSGGFYNEQFF; CDR3 DNA: TGCGCCAGCAGCCAAGTTGGGACTAGCGGGGGCTTTTACAATGAGCAGTTCTTC
J gene: TRBJ2-1; D gene: NA; clone size: NA; V gene: TRBV27; CDR3 protein: CASSFVAASFEQFF; CDR3 DNA: TGTGCCAGCAGTTTCGTGGCAGCGTCATTTGAGCAGTTCTTC
J gene: TRBJ1-2; D gene: NA; clone size: NA; V gene: TRBV19; CDR3 protein: CASSFRAWVYGYTF; CDR3 DNA: TGTGCCAGTAGTTTCAGGGCCTGGGTCTATGGCTACACCTTC
J gene: TRBJ2-1; D gene: TRBD2; clone size: once; V gene: TRBV7-3; CDR3 protein: CASSSGGSSYNEQFF; CDR3 DNA: TGTGCCAGCAGCTCTGGCGGGAGCTCCTACAATGAGCAGTTCTTC
J gene: TRBJ2-5; D gene: NA; clone size: NA; V gene: TRBV7-9; CDR3 protein: CASSLQNRFWETQYF; CDR3 DNA: TGTGCCAGCAGCCTTCAAAACAGGTTTTGGGAGACCCAGTACTTC
J gene: TRBJ1-5; D gene: NA; clone size: NA; V gene: TRBV7-2; CDR3 protein: CASTSRKGSNQPQHF; CDR3 DNA: TGTGCCAGCACCAGCCGGAAGGGGAGCAATCAGCCCCAGCATTTT
J gene: TRBJ2-1; D gene: NA; clone size: NA; V gene: TRBV5-4; CDR3 protein: CASSLFGGNYNEQFF; CDR3 DNA: TGTGCCAGCAGCTTGTTCGGCGGGAACTACAATGAGCAGTTCTTC